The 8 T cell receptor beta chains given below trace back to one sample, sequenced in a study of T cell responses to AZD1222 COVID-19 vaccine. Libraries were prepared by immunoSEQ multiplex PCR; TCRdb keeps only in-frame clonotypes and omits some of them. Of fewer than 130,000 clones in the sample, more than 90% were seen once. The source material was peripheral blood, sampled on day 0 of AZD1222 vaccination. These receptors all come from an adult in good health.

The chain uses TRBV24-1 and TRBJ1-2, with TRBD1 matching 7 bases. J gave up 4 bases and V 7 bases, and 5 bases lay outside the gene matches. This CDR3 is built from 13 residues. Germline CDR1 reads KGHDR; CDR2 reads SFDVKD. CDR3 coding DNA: TGTGCCACCAGGGCAGGGGGTGGCTATGGCTACACCTTC. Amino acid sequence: CATRAGGGYGYTF.

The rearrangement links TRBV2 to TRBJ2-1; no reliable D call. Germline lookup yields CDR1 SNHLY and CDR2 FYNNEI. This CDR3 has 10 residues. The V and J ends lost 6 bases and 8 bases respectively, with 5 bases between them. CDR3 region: CASSVYEQFF. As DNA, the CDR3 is TGTGCCAGCAGCGTCTATGAGCAGTTCTTC.

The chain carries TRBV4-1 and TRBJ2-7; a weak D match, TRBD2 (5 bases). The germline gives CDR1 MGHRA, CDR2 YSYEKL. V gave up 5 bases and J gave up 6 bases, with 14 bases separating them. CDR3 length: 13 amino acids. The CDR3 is CASSTRTGSEQYF. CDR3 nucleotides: TGCGCCAGCAGCACCCGGACTGGCAGCGAGCAGTACTTC.

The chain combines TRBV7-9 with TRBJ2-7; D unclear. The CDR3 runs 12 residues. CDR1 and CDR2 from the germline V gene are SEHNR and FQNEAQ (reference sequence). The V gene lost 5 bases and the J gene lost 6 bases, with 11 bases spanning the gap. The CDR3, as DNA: TGTGCCAGCAGCCCTGGGCGAAGCGAGCAGTACTTC. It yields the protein CASSPGRSEQYF.

This CDR3 is CASSSPGWANEKLFF. The CDR3 DNA reads TGTGCCAGCAGCTCCCCGGGATGGGCTAATGAAAAACTGTTTTTT. The chain combines TRBV7-8 with TRBJ1-4; the D is unclear. This CDR3 has 15 residues. The ends were cut back, 4 bases at V and 3 bases at J, with 12 bases in the middle. In germline, CDR1 is SGHVS, CDR2 FQNEAQ. Filled out from reference TRBV7-8 and TRBJ1-4, the complete variable domain reads GAGVSQSPRYKVAKRGQDVALRCDPISGHVSLFWYQQALGQGPEFLTYFQNEAQLDKSGLPSDRFFAERPEGSVSTLKIQRTQQEDSAVYLCASSSPGWANEKLFFGSGTQLSVL.

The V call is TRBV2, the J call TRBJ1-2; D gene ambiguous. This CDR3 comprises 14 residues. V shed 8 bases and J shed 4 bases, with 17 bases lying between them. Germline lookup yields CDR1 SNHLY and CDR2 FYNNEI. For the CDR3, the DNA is TGTGCCAGCGCAAGAGTAGTTGGCAGCTATGGCTACACCTTC. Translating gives CASARVVGSYGYTF.

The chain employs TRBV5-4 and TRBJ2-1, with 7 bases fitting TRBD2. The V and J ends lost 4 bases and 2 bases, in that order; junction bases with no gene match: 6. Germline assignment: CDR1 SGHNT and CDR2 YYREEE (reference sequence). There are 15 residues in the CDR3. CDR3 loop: CASSLRTSPYNEQFF. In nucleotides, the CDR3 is TGTGCCAGCAGCCTCCGGACTAGTCCCTACAATGAGCAGTTCTTC.

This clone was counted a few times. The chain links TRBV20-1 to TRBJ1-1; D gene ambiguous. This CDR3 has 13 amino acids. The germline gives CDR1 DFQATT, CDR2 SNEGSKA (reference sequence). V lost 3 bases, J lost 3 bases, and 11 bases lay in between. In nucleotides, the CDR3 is TGCAGTGCTAGTGGTCGGGTTGACACTGAAGCTTTCTTT. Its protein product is CSASGRVDTEAFF.